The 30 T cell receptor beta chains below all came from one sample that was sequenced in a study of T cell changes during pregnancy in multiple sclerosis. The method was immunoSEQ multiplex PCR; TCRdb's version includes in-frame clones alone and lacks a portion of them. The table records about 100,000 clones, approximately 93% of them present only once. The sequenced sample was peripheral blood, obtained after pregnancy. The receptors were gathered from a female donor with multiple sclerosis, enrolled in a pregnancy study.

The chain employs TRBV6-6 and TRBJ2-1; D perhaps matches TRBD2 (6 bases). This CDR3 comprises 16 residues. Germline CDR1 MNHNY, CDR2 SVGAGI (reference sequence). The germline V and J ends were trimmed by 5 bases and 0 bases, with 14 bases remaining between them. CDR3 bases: TGTGCCAGCAGTAGGGCCCGGGGGTCCTCCTACAATGAGCAGTTCTTC. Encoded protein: CASSRARGSSYNEQFF.

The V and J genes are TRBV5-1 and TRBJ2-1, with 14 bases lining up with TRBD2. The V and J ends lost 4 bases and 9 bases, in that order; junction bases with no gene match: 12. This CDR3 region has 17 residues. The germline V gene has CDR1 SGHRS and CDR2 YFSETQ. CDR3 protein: CASSPGLAGAIESEQFF. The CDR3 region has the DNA TGCGCCAGCAGCCCGGGACTAGCGGGAGCGATCGAGAGTGAGCAGTTCTTC.

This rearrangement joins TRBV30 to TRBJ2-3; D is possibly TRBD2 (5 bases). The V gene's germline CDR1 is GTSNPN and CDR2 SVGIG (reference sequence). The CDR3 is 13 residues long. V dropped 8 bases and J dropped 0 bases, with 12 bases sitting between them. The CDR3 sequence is CAAESGSTDTQYF. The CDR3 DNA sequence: TGTGCCGCGGAGAGCGGAAGCACAGATACGCAGTATTTT.

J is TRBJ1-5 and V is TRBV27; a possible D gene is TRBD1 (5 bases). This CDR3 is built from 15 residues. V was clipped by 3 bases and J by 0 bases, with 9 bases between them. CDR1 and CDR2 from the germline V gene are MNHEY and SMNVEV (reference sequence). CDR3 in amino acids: CASSFRGGSNQPQHF. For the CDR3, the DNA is TGTGCCAGCAGTTTTAGGGGAGGTAGCAATCAGCCCCAGCATTTT.

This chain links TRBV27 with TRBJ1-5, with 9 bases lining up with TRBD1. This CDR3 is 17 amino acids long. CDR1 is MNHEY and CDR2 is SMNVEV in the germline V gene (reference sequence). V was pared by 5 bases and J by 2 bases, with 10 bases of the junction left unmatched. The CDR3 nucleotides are TGTGCCAGCAGTCCCCAGCCCCGACAGGGGGGCAATCAGCCCCAGCATTTT. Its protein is CASSPQPRQGGNQPQHF.

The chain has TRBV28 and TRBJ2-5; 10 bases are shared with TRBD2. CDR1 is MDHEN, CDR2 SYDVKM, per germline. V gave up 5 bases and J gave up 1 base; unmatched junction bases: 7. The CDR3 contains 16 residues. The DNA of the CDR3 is TGTGCCAGCAGTGAGTGGCTAGCGGGGGCCCAAGAGACCCAGTACTTC. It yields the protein CASSEWLAGAQETQYF. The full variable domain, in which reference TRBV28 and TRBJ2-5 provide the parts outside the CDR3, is DVKVTQSSRYLVKRTGEKVFLECVQDMDHENMFWYRQDPGLGLRLIYFSYDVKMKEKGDIPEGYSVSREKKERFSLILESASTNQTSMYLCASSEWLAGAQETQYFGPGTRLLVL.

DNA for the CDR3: TGCAGTGCTAAGGGCGGGGAGGGCTACACCTTC. Translated, it gives CSAKGGEGYTF. The V gene is TRBV20-1, the J gene TRBJ1-2; D gene ambiguous. Germline CDR1 and CDR2: DFQATT and SNEGSKA (reference sequence). Trimming removed 4 bases from V and 8 bases from J, with 11 bases in between. The CDR3 spans 11 residues.

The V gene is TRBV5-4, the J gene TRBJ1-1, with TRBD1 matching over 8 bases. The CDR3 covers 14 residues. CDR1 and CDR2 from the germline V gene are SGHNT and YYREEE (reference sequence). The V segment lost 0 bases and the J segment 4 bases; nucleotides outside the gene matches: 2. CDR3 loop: CASSLGTGSTEAFF. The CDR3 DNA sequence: TGTGCCAGCAGCTTGGGGACAGGGAGCACTGAAGCTTTCTTT.

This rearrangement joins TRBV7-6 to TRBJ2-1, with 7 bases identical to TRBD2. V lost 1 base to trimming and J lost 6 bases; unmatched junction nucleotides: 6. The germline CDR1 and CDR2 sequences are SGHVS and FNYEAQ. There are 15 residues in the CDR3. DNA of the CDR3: TGTGCCAGCAGCTTAGGTGGGAGGGCCATCAATGAGCAGTTCTTC. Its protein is CASSLGGRAINEQFF.

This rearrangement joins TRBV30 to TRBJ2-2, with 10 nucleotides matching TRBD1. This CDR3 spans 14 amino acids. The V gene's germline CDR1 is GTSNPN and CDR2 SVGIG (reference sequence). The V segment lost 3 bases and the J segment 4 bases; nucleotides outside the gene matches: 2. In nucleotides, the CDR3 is TGTGCCTGGAGGGGGGACAGGGGCACCGGGGAGCTGTTTTTT. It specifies CAWRGDRGTGELFF.

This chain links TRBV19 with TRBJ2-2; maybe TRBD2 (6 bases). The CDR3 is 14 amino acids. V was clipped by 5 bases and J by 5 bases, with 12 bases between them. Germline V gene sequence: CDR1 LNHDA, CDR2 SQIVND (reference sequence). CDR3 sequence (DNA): TGTGCCAGTAGTCGCAGGGAGGAGACCGGGGAGCTGTTTTTT. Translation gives CASSRREETGELFF.

CDR3 residues: CAWSVPWAGNRNEQYF. In nucleotides, the CDR3 is TGTGCCTGGAGTGTACCGTGGGCAGGGAATAGAAACGAGCAGTACTTC. The J gene is TRBJ2-7, the V gene TRBV30; perhaps TRBD1 as D (5 bases). The germline CDR1 and CDR2 sequences are GTSNPN and SVGIG (reference sequence). Trimming pared 0 bases from V and 5 bases from J, leaving 20 bases between. This CDR3 contains 16 residues.

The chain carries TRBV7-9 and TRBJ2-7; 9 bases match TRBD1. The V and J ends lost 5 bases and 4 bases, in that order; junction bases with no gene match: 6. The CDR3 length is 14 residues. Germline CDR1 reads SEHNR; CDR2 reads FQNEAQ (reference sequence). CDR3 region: CASSTRTGVYEQYF. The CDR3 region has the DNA TGTGCCAGCAGCACTCGGACAGGGGTATACGAGCAGTACTTC.

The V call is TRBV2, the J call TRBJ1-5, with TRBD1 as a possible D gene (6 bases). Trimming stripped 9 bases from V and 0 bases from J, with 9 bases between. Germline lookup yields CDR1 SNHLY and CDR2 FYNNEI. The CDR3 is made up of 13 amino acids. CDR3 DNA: TGTGCCAGTCACAGGGATAGCAATCAGCCCCAGCATTTT. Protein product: CASHRDSNQPQHF.

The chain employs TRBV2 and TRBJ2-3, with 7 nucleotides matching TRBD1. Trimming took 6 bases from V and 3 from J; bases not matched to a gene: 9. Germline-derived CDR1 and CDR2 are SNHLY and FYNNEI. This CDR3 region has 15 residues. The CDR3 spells CASSFNRGNTDTQYF. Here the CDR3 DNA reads TGTGCCAGCAGCTTCAACAGGGGAAATACAGATACGCAGTATTTT.

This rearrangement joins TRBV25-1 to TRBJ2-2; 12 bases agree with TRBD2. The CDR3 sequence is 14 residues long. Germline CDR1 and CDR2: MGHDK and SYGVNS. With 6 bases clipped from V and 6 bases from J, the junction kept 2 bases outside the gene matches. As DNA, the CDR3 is TGTGCCAGCAGGCTAGCGGGAGGGGCCGGGGAGCTGTTTTTT. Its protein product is CASRLAGGAGELFF.

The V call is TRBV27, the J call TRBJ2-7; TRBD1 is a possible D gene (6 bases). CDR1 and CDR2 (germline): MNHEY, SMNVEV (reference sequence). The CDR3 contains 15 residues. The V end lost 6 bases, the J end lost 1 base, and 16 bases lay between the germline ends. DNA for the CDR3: TGTGCCAGCAGCACACAGGGTTTAGGGTCCTACGAGCAGTACTTC. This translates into CASSTQGLGSYEQYF.

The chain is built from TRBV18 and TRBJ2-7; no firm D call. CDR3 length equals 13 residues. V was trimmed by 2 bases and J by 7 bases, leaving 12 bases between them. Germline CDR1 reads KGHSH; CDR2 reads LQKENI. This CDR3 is CASSPNTAREQYF. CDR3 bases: TGTGCCAGCTCACCAAATACTGCCAGGGAGCAGTACTTC.

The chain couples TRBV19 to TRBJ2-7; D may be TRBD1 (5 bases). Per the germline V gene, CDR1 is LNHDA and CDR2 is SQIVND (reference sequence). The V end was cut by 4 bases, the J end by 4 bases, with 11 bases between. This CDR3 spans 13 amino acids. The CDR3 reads CASSNAGAYEQYF. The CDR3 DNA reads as TGTGCCAGTAGTAACGCTGGGGCTTACGAGCAGTACTTC.

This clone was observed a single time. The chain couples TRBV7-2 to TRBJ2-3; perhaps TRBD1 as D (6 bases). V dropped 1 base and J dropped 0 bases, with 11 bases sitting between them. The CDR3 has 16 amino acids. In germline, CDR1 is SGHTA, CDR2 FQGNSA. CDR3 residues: CASSLGLGQSTDTQYF. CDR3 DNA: TGTGCCAGCAGCTTAGGCCTAGGACAGAGCACAGATACGCAGTATTTT.

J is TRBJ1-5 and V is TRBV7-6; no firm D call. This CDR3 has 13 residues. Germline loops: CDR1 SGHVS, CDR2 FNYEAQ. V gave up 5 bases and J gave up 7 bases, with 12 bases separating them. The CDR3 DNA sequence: TGTGCCAGCAGCCTCAGCTACAGCCAGCCCCAGCATTTT. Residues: CASSLSYSQPQHF.

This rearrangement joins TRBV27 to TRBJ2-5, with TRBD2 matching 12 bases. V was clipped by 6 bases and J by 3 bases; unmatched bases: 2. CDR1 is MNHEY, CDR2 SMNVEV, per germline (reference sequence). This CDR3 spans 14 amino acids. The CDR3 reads CASRASGREETQYF. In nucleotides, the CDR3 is TGTGCCAGCAGGGCTAGCGGGAGGGAAGAGACCCAGTACTTC.

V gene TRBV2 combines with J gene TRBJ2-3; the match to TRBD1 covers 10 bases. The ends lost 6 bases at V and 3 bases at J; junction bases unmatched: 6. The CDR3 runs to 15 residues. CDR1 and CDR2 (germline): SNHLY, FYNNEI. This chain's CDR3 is CASRTRDRGTDTQYF. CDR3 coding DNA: TGTGCCAGCAGGACCCGGGACAGGGGAACAGATACGCAGTATTTT.

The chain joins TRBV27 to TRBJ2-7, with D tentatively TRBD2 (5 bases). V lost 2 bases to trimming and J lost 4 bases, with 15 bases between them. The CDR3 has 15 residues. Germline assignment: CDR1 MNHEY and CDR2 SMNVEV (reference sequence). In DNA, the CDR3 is TGTGCCAGCAGTTTAACGGGAAAGAGCCAGTACGAGCAGTACTTC. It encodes CASSLTGKSQYEQYF.

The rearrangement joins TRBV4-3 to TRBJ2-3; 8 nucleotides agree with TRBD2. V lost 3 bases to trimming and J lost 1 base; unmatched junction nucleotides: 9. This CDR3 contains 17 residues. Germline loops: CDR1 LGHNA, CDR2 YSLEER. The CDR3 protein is CASSHESRGAGTDTQYF. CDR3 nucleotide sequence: TGCGCCAGCAGCCATGAGTCGCGGGGGGCGGGCACAGATACGCAGTATTTT.

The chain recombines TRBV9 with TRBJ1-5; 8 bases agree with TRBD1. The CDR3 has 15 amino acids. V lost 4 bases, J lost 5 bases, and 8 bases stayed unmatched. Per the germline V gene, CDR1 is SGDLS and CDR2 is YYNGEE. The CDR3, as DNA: TGTGCCAGCAGCCAAGGACAGGGCCGTCATCAGCCCCAGCATTTT. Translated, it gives CASSQGQGRHQPQHF.

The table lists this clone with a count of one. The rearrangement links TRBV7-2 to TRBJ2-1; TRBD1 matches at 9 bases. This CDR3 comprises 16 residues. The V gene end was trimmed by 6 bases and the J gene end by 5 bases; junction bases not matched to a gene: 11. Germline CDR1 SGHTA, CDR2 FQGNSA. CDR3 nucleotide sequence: TGTGCCAGCAGACTCCACGCCGGGACAGGGAACAATGAGCAGTTCTTC. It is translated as CASRLHAGTGNNEQFF.

The DNA for the CDR3 is TGTGCCAGCAGCCCCAGGCTAGCGGGGACGAACAATGAGCAGTTCTTC. Its protein is CASSPRLAGTNNEQFF. The V and J genes are TRBV11-2 and TRBJ2-1, with 9 bases that match TRBD2. The germline gives CDR1 SGHAT, CDR2 FQNNGV. Trimming took 5 bases from V and 5 from J; bases not matched to a gene: 10. This CDR3 comprises 16 residues.

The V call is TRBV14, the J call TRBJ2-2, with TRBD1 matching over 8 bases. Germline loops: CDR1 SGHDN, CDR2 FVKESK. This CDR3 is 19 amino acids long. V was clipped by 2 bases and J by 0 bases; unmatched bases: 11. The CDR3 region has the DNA TGTGCCAGCAGCCAACCGTATACCTGGGGACAGGCGAACACCGGGGAGCTGTTTTTT. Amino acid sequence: CASSQPYTWGQANTGELFF.

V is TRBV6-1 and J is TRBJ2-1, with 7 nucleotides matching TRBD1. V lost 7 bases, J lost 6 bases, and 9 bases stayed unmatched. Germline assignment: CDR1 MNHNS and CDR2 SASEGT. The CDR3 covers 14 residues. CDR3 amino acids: CASTWPTGVNEQFF. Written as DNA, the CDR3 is TGTGCCAGCACCTGGCCCACAGGGGTCAATGAGCAGTTCTTC.